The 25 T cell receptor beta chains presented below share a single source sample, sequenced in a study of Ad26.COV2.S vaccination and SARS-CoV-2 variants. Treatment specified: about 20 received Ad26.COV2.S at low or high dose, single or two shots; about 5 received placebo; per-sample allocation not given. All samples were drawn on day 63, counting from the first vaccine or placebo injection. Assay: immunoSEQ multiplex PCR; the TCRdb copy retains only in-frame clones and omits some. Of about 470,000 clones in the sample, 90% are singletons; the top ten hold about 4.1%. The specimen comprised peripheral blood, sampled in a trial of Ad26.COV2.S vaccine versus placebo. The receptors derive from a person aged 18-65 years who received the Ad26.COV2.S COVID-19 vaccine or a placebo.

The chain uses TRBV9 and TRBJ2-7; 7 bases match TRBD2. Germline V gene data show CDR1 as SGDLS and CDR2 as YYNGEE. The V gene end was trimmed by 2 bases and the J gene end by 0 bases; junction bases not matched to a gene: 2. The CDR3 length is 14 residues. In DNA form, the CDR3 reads TGTGCCAGCAGCGTCACTAGCGACTCCTACGAGCAGTACTTC. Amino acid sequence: CASSVTSDSYEQYF. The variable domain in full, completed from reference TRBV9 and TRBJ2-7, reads DSGVTQTPKHLITATGQRVTLRCSPRSGDLSVYWYQQSLDQGLQFLIQYYNGEERAKGNILERFSAQQFPDLHSELNLSSLELGDSALYFCASSVTSDSYEQYFGPGTRLTVT.

CDR3 region: CASSQDREQETQYF. In DNA form, the CDR3 reads TGCGCCAGCAGCCAGGACCGGGAGCAAGAGACCCAGTACTTC. V and J are TRBV4-3 and TRBJ2-5; D perhaps matches TRBD2 (6 bases). Germline V gene sequence: CDR1 LGHNA, CDR2 YSLEER. The CDR3 is 14 amino acids. The germline V and J ends were trimmed by 3 bases and 2 bases, with 10 bases remaining between them.

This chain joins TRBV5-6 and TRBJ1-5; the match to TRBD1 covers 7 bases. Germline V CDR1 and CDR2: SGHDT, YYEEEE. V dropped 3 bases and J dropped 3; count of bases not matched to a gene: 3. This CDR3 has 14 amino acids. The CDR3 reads CASSSGQFNQPQHF. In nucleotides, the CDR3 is TGTGCCAGCAGCTCGGGACAGTTCAATCAGCCCCAGCATTTT.

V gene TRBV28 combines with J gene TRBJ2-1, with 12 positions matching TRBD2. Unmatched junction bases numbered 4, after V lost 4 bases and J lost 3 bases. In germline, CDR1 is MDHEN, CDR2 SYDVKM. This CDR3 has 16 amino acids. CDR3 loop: CASSSRLAGDYNEQFF. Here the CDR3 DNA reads TGTGCCAGCAGTTCACGACTAGCGGGAGACTACAATGAGCAGTTCTTC.

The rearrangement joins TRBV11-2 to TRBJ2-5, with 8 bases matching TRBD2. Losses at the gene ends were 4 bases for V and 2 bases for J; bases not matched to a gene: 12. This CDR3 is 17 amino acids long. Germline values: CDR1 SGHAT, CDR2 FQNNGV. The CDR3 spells CASSSLVGAGGQETQYF. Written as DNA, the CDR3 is TGTGCCAGCAGCTCCCTGGTAGGGGCGGGAGGACAAGAGACCCAGTACTTC.

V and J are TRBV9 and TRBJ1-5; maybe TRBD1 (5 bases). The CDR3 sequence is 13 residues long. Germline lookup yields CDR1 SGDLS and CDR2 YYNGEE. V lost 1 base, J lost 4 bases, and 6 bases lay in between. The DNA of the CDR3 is TGTGCCAGCAGCGTATCAGGGAATCAGCCCCAGCATTTT. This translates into CASSVSGNQPQHF. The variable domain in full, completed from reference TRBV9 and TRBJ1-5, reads DSGVTQTPKHLITATGQRVTLRCSPRSGDLSVYWYQQSLDQGLQFLIQYYNGEERAKGNILERFSAQQFPDLHSELNLSSLELGDSALYFCASSVSGNQPQHFGDGTRLSIL.

CDR3 coding DNA: TGCGCCAGCAAGTTAGCGGGAGAGCCCCCCGAGCAGTACTTC. It encodes CASKLAGEPPEQYF. The chain uses TRBV10-2 and TRBJ2-7, with 9 positions matching TRBD2. Germline V gene data show CDR1 as WSHSY and CDR2 as SAAADI. The ends lost 7 bases at V and 6 bases at J; junction bases unmatched: 10. CDR3 length equals 14 residues.

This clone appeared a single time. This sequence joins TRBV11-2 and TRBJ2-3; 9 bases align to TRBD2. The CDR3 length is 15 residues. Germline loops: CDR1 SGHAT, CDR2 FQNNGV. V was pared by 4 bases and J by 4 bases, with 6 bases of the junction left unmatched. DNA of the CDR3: TGTGCCAGCAGCTCCCTAGCGGGAAGGGCAGATACGCAGTATTTT. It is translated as CASSSLAGRADTQYF.

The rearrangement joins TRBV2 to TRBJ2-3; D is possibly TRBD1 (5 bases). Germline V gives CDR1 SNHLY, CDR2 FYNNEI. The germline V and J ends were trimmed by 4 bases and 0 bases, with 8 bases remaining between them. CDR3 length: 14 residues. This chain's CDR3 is CASSVGASTDTQYF. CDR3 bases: TGTGCCAGCAGTGTAGGGGCTAGCACAGATACGCAGTATTTT. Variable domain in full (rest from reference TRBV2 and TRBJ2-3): EPEVTQTPSHQVTQMGQEVILRCVPISNHLYFYWYRQILGQKVEFLVSFYNNEISEKSEIFDDQFSVERPDGSNFTLKIRSTKLEDSAMYFCASSVGASTDTQYFGPGTRLTVL.

The CDR3 DNA is TGTGCCAGCAGCTTAGCCCGACAGGGCCCTCTAATTACCTCTGGAAACACCATATATTTT. It specifies CASSLARQGPLITSGNTIYF. V usage is TRBV7-2 and J usage is TRBJ1-3; TRBD1 aligns across 7 bases. The CDR3 has 20 amino acids. Trimming cost V 0 bases and J 0 bases; bases outside gene matches: 14. Looked up from germline, CDR1 is SGHTA and CDR2 is FQGNSA.

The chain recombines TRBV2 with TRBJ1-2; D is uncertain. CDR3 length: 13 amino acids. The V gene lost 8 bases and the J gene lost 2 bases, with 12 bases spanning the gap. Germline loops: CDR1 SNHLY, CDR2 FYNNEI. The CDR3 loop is CASVGRRNYGYTF. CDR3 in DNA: TGTGCCAGCGTTGGGAGGAGAAACTATGGCTACACCTTC.

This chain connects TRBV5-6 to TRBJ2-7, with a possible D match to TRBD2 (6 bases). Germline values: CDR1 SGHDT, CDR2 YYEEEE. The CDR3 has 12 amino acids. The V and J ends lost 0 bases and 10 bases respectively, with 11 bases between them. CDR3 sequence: CASSLGRDSQYF. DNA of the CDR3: TGTGCCAGCAGCTTGGGCCGGGACTCCCAGTACTTC.

CDR3 coding DNA: TGCGCCAGCAGCTTGACTAGCTCGGGTTTTAAGTTCTTC. Its protein product is CASSLTSSGFKFF. The chain combines TRBV5-1 with TRBJ2-1; perhaps TRBD2 as D (6 bases). The V gene's germline CDR1 is SGHRS and CDR2 YFSETQ. V was cut by 1 base and J by 14 bases, with 16 bases left in between. The CDR3 loop spans 13 amino acids. The full variable domain, rest sourced from reference TRBV5-1 and TRBJ2-1, is KAGVTQTPRYLIKTRGQQVTLSCSPISGHRSVSWYQQTPGQGLQFLFEYFSETQRNKGNFPGRFSGRQFSNSRSEMNVSTLELGDSALYLCASSLTSSGFKFFGPGTRLTVL.

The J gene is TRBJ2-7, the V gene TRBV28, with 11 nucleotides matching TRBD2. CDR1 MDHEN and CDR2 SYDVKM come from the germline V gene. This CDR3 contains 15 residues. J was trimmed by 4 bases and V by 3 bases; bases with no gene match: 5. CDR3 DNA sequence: TGTGCCAGCAGTTTTCTAGCGGGAGGTCAATACGAGCAGTACTTC. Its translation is CASSFLAGGQYEQYF.

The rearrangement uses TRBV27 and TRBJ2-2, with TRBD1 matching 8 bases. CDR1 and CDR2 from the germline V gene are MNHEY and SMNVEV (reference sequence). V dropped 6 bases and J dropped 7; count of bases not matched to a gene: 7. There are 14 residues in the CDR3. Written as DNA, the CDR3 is TGTGCCAGCAGCTCAAGGACAGGGCGCGGGGAGCTGTTTTTT. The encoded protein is CASSSRTGRGELFF.

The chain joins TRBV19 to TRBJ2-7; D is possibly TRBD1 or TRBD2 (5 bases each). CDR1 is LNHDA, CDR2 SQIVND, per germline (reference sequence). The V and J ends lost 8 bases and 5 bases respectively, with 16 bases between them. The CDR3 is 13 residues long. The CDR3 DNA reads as TGTGCCAGTTCCGGGACGCCTAGGGACGAGCAGTACTTC. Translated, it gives CASSGTPRDEQYF.

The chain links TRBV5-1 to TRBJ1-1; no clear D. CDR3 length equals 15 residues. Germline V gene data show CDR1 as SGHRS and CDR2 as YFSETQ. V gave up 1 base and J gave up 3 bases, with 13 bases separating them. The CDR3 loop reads CASSLSAGSDTEAFF. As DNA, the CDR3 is TGCGCCAGCAGCTTGTCGGCGGGTTCAGACACTGAAGCTTTCTTT.

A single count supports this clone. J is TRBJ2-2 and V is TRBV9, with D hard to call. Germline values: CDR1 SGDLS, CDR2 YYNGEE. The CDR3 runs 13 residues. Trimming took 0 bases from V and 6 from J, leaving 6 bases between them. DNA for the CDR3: TGTGCCAGCAGCGTAGTGAGCTCCGGGGAGCTGTTTTTT. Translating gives CASSVVSSGELFF.

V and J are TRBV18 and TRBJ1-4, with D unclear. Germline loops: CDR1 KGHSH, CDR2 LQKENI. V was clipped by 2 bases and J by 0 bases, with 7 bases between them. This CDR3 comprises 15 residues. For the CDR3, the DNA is TGTGCCAGCTCACCATCAGGAGCAACTAATGAAAAACTGTTTTTT. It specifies CASSPSGATNEKLFF. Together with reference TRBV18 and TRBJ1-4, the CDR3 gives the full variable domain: NAGVMQNPRHLVRRRGQEARLRCSPMKGHSHVYWYRQLPEEGLKFMVYLQKENIIDESGMPKERFSAEFPKEGPSILRIQQVVRGDSAAYFCASSPSGATNEKLFFGSGTQLSVL.

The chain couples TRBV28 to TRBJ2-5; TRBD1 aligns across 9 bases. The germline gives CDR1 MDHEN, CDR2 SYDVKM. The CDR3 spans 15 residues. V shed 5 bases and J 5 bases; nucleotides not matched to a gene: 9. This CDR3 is CASSPHRGQLETQYF. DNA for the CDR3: TGTGCCAGCAGTCCACACAGGGGGCAACTGGAGACCCAGTACTTC. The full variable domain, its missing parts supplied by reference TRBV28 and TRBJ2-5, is DVKVTQSSRYLVKRTGEKVFLECVQDMDHENMFWYRQDPGLGLRLIYFSYDVKMKEKGDIPEGYSVSREKKERFSLILESASTNQTSMYLCASSPHRGQLETQYFGPGTRLLVL.

As DNA, the CDR3 is TGTGCCAGCTCACCAGGAAGTGACAGACTCATCGACGAGCAGTACTTC. It codes for CASSPGSDRLIDEQYF. The chain links TRBV18 to TRBJ2-7; D possibly corresponds to TRBD1 (5 bases). There are 16 residues in the CDR3. Deletions cut 2 bases from V and 5 bases from J, with 19 bases between. CDR1 and CDR2 from the germline V gene are KGHSH and LQKENI.

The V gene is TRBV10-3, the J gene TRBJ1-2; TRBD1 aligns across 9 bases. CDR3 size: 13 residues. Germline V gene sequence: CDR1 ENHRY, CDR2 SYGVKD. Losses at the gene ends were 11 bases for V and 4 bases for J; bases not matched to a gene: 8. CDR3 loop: CAVQGAPGYGYTF. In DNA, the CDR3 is TGTGCCGTACAGGGGGCACCGGGCTATGGCTACACCTTC.

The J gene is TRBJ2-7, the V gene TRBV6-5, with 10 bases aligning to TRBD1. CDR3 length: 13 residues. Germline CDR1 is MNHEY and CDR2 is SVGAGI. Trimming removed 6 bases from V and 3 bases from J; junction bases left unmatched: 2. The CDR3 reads CASRGTGDYEQYF. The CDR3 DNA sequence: TGTGCCAGCAGGGGGACAGGGGACTACGAGCAGTACTTC.

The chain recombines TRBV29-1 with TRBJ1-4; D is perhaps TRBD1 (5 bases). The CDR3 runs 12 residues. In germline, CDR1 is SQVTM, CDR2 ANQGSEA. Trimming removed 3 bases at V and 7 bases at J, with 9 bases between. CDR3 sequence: CSVEQGSEKLFF. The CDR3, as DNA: TGCAGCGTTGAGCAGGGAAGTGAAAAACTGTTTTTT.

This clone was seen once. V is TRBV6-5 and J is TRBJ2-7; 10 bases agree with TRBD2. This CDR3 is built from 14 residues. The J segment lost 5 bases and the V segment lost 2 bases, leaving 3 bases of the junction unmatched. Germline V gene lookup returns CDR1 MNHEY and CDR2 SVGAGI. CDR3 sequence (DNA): TGTGCCAGCAGTTACGATACTAGCGGGAACGAGCAGTACTTC. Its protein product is CASSYDTSGNEQYF.